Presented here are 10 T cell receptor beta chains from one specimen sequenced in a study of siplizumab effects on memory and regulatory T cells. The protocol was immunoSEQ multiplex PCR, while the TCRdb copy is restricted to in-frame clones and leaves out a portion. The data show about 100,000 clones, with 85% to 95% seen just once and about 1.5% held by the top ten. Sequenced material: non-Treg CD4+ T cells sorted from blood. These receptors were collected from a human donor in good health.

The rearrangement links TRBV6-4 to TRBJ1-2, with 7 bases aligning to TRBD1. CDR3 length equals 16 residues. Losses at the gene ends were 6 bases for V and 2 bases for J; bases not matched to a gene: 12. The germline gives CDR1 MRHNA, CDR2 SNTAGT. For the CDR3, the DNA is TGTGCCAGCAGATCGGAGGACAGGCCCGCCAACTATGGCTACACCTTC. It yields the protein CASRSEDRPANYGYTF.

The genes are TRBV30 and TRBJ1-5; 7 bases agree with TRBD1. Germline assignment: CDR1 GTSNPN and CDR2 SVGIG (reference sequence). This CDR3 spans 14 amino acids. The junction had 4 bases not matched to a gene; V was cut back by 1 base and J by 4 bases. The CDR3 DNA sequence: TGTGCCTGGAGTGGGGGACAGAAAAATCAGCCCCAGCATTTT. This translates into CAWSGGQKNQPQHF.

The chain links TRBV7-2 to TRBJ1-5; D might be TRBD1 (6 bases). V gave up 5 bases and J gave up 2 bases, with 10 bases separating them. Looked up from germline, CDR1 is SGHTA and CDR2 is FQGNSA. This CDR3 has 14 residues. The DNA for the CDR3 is TGTGCCAGCAGCACCAACAGGGGCAATCAGCCCCAGCATTTT. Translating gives CASSTNRGNQPQHF.

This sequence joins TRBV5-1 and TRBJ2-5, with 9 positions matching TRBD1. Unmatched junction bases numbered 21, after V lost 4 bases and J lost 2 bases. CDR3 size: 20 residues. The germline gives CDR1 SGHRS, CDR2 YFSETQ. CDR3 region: CASSDDNITYIGTGQETQYF. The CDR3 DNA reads TGCGCCAGCAGCGATGACAATATAACCTATATCGGGACAGGGCAAGAGACCCAGTACTTC.

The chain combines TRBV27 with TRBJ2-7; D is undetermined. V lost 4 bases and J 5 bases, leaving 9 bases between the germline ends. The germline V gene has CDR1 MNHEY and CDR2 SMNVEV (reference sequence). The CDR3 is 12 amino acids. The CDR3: CASSSPGNEQYF. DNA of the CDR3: TGTGCCAGCAGTTCCCCCGGAAACGAGCAGTACTTC.

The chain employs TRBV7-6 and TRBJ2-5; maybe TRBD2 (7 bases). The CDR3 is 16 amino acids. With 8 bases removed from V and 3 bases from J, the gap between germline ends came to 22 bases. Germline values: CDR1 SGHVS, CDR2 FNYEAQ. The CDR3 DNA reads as TGTGCCAGCTCCCTTGAGGGGGGGGTGGTTAAAGAGACCCAGTACTTC. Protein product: CASSLEGGVVKETQYF.

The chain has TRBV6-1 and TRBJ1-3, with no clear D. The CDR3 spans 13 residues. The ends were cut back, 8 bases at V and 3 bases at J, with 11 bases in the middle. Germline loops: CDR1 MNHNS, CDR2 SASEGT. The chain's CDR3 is CASVEAGGNTIYF. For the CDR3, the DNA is TGTGCCAGCGTAGAAGCGGGTGGAAACACCATATATTTT.

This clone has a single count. Here the CDR3 DNA reads TGTGCCAGCAGCCAAGATCGTTCTGTGCCCTTACTTCAAGAGACCCAGTACTTC. Translating gives CASSQDRSVPLLQETQYF. The chain uses TRBV14 and TRBJ2-5, with D hard to call. Germline V lookup: CDR1 SGHDN, CDR2 FVKESK. V was shortened by 0 bases and J by 2 bases, with 19 bases between the two germline ends. The length of the CDR3 is 18 residues.

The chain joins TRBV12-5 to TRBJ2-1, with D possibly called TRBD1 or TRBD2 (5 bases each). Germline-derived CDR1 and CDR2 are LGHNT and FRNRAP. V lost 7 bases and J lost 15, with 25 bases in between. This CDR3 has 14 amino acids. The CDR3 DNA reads TGTGCTAGTGCCACCCGGGACCACTCCACCCCCCCGTTCTTC. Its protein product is CASATRDHSTPPFF.

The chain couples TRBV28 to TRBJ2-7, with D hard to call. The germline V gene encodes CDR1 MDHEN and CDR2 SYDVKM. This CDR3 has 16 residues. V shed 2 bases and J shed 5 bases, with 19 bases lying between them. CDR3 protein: CASSLLGLLTWHEQYF. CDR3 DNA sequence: TGTGCCAGCAGTTTACTCGGCCTCCTAACTTGGCACGAGCAGTACTTC.